This T cell receptor (beta chain) was retrieved from a study of blood T cell repertoires in COVID-19. Across the whole study: Samples of COVID-19 (acute and convalescent) were obtained from the United States, Italy and Spain. The analysed material was cDNA or gDNA that came from T cells, B-cell-depleted T cells, or PBMCs.

Germline V gene lookup returns CDR1 LGHNA and CDR2 YNFKEQ. Trimming took off 0 bases at V and 8 bases at J, with 5 bases between the two ends. This CDR3 is built from 12 residues. Per the authors' pipeline: Nucleated cell number was recorded as an estimate derived from reference gene primer amplification. The assay was immunoSEQ multiplex PCR, and TCRdb's table has in-frame clones only and misses some. V and J calls and clone size come straight from that table; D and trimming were deduced from the DNA. The sample contains tens of thousands of clones, around 90% of which appear only once. This sequence joins TRBV4-2 and TRBJ1-3, with D unresolved. The sequenced sample consisted of peripheral blood. The receptor was derived from a woman aged 80 or over with acute or convalescent COVID-19. CDR3 in amino acids: CASSQDRDTIYF. As DNA, the CDR3 is TGTGCCAGCAGCCAAGATCGAGACACCATATATTTT.